The rows below give T cell receptor beta chains drawn from one sample of a study of T cell clonotyping in hematopoietic cell transplantation. Produced via immunoSEQ multiplex PCR; TCRdb's table is partial and in-frame only. This table has fewer than 30,000 clones, around 95% appearing once. Sequenced material: peripheral blood mononuclear cells. These receptors were taken from a middle-aged man in good health. Some clones in this sample may be carry-over from other donors' samples. The CDR3 runs from the conserved cysteine through the conserved F or W. The D gene is left open where the match is weak. Where a row states a size, it is once, few, many or the class of an expanded clone; other rows omit it.

>TRBJ1-1|once|-|TRBV2
TGTGCCAGCAGTGATAACAGGCTAGCTGAAGCTTTCTTT
CASSDNRLAEAFF
>TRBJ1-2|-|TRBD1|TRBV28
TGTGCCAGCAGCGACAGGGGACGTGGCTACACCTTC
CASSDRGRGYTF
>TRBJ2-7|-|-|TRBV11-1
TGTGCCAGCAGCTTTACTCTGTACGAGCAGTACTTC
CASSFTLYEQYF
>TRBJ2-7|-|-|TRBV4-3
TGCGCCAGCAGCCCCGGGCAGGTGGGGCTGTACGAGCAGTACTTC
CASSPGQVGLYEQYF
>TRBJ1-2|-|-|TRBV5-4
TGTGCCAGCAGCTTTGCGACGCAAGAGGATGGCTACACCTTC
CASSFATQEDGYTF
>TRBJ2-2|-|TRBD2|TRBV27
TGTGCCAGCAGCCCCCGAGTAGCGGGGGCCACCGGGGAGCTGTTTTTT
CASSPRVAGATGELFF
>TRBJ2-7|once|-|TRBV5-1
TGCGCCAGCAGCTTGGACAGGGCACGAGCGGACGAGCAGTACTTC
CASSLDRARADEQYF
>TRBJ1-2|-|-|TRBV6-1
TGTGCCAGCAGTGAAGGGGTCGGAATGTATGGCTACACCTTC
CASSEGVGMYGYTF
>TRBJ1-4|-|TRBD1|TRBV4-2
TGTGCCAGCAGCCAAGTCACGACAGGGGAGGGTAATGAAAAACTGTTTTTT
CASSQVTTGEGNEKLFF
>TRBJ2-5|-|-|TRBV5-1
TGCGCCAGCAGCTTGTGGCAGCAAGAGACCCAGTACTTC
CASSLWQQETQYF
>TRBJ2-6|-|-|TRBV6-6
TGTGCCAGCACCCCTGGCGGCGGCGCTGGGGCCAACGTCCTGACTTTC
CASTPGGGAGANVLTF
>TRBJ1-3|-|-|TRBV30
TGTGCCTGGAGTGTACTCCTGGCGGCGACCTCTGGAAACACCATATATTTT
CAWSVLLAATSGNTIYF
>TRBJ2-3|-|-|TRBV30
TGTGCCGTCGGGGGGCCCTATAGCACAGATACGCAGTATTTT
CAVGGPYSTDTQYF
>TRBJ1-6|-|TRBD1|TRBV30
TGTGCCTCTTCACGGCAGGGGGCTTTGAATTCACCCCTCCACTTT
CASSRQGALNSPLHF
>TRBJ2-3|-|-|TRBV5-1
TGCGCCAGCAGCCTTTTAACAGATACGCAGTATTTT
CASSLLTDTQYF
>TRBJ1-3|-|TRBD1|TRBV7-9
TGTGCCAGCAGCTTAGGAGAGACAGGGCGCGGAAACACCATATATTTT
CASSLGETGRGNTIYF
>TRBJ1-2|-|TRBD1|TRBV11-2
TGTGCCAGCAGCTTAGTACCCTCAGGACAGGGACTATTACGCTACACCTTC
CASSLVPSGQGLLRYTF
>TRBJ2-1|-|-|TRBV6-5
TGTGCCAGCAGTTACCGGGACGGTAATGAGCAGTTCTTC
CASSYRDGNEQFF
>TRBJ1-2|-|TRBD1|TRBV5-3
TGTGCCAGAAGCAAGACAGGGGGGCGCGGCTACACCTTC
CARSKTGGRGYTF
>TRBJ1-2|-|-|TRBV4-3
TGCGCCAGCAGCCCCCGGACAGCAAACTATGGCTACACCTTC
CASSPRTANYGYTF
>TRBJ1-6|-|-|TRBV4-2
TGTGCCAGCAGCCAAGTACAGGACAGACCGTATTCACCCCTCCACTTT
CASSQVQDRPYSPLHF
>TRBJ1-2|-|TRBD1|TRBV6-5
TGTGCCAGCAAAACAGGGGGGGGAGGCTACACCTTC
CASKTGGGGYTF
>TRBJ1-2|-|-|TRBV28
TGTGCCAAATTCTCAAGAGCTAACTATGGCTACACCTTC
CAKFSRANYGYTF
>TRBJ1-1|-|TRBD1|TRBV5-1
TGCGCCAGCAGCCCCACAGGGGATTCAGCTTGGAGCACTGAAGCTTTCTTT
CASSPTGDSAWSTEAFF
>TRBJ1-6|-|-|TRBV7-2
TGTGCCAGCAGCATCAGGGAGACCTCACCCCTCCACTTT
CASSIRETSPLHF
>TRBJ1-2|-|-|TRBV6-1
TGTGCCAGCAGTGAAGACCGGGTAGCAGGGTGGTCCTCCTATGGCTACACCTTC
CASSEDRVAGWSSYGYTF
>TRBJ2-7|-|-|TRBV7-8
TGTGCCAGCAGCCTTCGTAACAGGAAAAGCTCCTACGAGCAGTACTTC
CASSLRNRKSSYEQYF
>TRBJ1-2|-|-|TRBV19
TGTGCCAGTAGCATCCCCGGGGTTGCGGGGGGCTACACCTTC
CASSIPGVAGGYTF
>TRBJ2-3|few|-|TRBV14
TGTGCCAGCAGCCAAGGTGTGGGTCAGTATTTT
CASSQGVGQYF
>TRBJ2-7|-|-|TRBV6-5
TGTGCCAGCAGGCTCCGGGACGGCTACGAGCAGTACTTC
CASRLRDGYEQYF
>TRBJ1-2|-|-|TRBV2
TGTGCCAGCAGTGAAATTGGGGGATTCGGTGGCTACACCTTC
CASSEIGGFGGYTF
>TRBJ2-1|-|TRBD2|TRBV29-1
TGCAGCGTCACAATTTGGGGACTAGCGGACCACTCCTACAATGAGCAGTTCTTC
CSVTIWGLADHSYNEQFF
>TRBJ1-1|-|-|TRBV11-3
TGTGCCAGCAGCTTAGAACATGGGAACACTGAAGCTTTCTTT
CASSLEHGNTEAFF
>TRBJ2-1|-|TRBD2|TRBV27
TGTGCCAGCAGTCCCCGACTAGCGCAGGCGAATGAGCAGTTCTTC
CASSPRLAQANEQFF
>TRBJ1-5|-|-|TRBV7-2
TGTGCCAGCAGTTCGGCGGTCAATCAGCCCCAGCATTTT
CASSSAVNQPQHF
>TRBJ1-5|-|-|TRBV7-6
TGTGCCAGCAGCATATCAGCCGGCTTAAATCAGCCCCAGCATTTT
CASSISAGLNQPQHF
>TRBJ2-2|-|TRBD2|TRBV7-3
TGTGCCAGCAGACCCGGGACTAGCGGGGGACCCAACACCGGGGAGCTGTTTTTT
CASRPGTSGGPNTGELFF
>TRBJ1-2|-|-|TRBV5-1
TGCGCCAGCAGCTTAAACGGGGAAGTATCCCTAGGAGATGGCTACACCTTC
CASSLNGEVSLGDGYTF
>TRBJ2-5|few|-|TRBV6-5
TGTGCCAGCAGTGCCCCAGGGCTGGAGACCCAGTACTTC
CASSAPGLETQYF
>TRBJ1-5|-|TRBD1|TRBV23-1
TGCGCCAGCAGTCAACCCGACAGGGCTTCCAATCAGCCCCAGCATTTT
CASSQPDRASNQPQHF